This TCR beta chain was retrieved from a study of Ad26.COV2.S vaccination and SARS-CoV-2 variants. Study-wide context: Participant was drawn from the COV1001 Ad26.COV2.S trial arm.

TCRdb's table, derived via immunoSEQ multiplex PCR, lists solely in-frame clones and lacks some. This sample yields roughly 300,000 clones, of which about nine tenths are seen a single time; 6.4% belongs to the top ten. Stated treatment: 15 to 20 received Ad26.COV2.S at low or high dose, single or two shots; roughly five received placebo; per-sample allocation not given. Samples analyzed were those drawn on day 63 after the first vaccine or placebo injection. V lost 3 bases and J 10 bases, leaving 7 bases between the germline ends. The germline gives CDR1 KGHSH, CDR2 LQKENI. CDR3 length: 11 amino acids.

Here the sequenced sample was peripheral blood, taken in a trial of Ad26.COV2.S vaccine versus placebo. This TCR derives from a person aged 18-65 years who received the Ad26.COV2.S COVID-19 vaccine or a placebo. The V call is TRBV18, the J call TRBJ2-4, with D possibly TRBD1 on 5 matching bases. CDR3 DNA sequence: TGTGCCAGCTCACCGGGGCAGATTCAGTACTTC. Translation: CASSPGQIQYF.